These 19 T cell receptor beta chains share one sample of origin, sequenced in a study of CD39 and CD103 CD8 tumor-infiltrating T cells (dated by TCRdb to between 2017 and 2018). Library preparation employed the immunoSEQ multiplex PCR assay. This is the immuneACCESS table as TCRdb keeps it, with only in-frame sequences that have V and J called. A part of the clones is gone; compared with another copy, unresolved V genes explain less than half, and the rest is unexplained. Counted in this sample were fewer than 5,000 clones; about 75% of them appeared once. The ten largest account for 10% to 15% of the sample. The sequenced material came from CD8+ T cells sorted from blood. In light of the paper, this sample's cell subset or site label describes: total memory CD8 T cells (CD45RA-CCR7+/-) from blood or uninvolved lymph node. These receptors all stem from a human donor with head and neck squamous cell carcinoma.

The rearrangement joins TRBV6-4 to TRBJ2-1; 10 bases match TRBD2. Trimming at V came to 2 bases and at J to 9 bases, leaving 7 bases not matched to a gene. Per the germline V gene, CDR1 is MRHNA and CDR2 is SNTAGT. CDR3 size: 15 residues. The CDR3 reads CASSDTAGGSSEQFF. CDR3 nucleotides: TGTGCCAGCAGTGACACAGCGGGGGGGTCAAGTGAGCAGTTCTTC.

The V and J genes are TRBV30 and TRBJ1-5; 8 nucleotides line up with TRBD1. Trimming removed 6 bases from V and 2 bases from J; junction bases left unmatched: 6. CDR3 size: 14 residues. Germline-derived CDR1 and CDR2 are GTSNPN and SVGIG (reference sequence). The CDR3 spells CACTTGVGNQPQHF. For the CDR3, the DNA is TGTGCCTGTACGACAGGGGTTGGCAATCAGCCCCAGCATTTT. Looking up the rest from reference TRBV30 and TRBJ1-5 gives the full variable domain: SQTIHQWPATLVQPVGSPLSLECTVEGTSNPNLYWYRQAAGRGLQLLFYSVGIGQISSEVPQNLSASRPQDRQFILSSKKLLLSDSGFYLCACTTGVGNQPQHFGDGTRLSIL.

The chain couples TRBV5-1 to TRBJ2-7; 7 nucleotides line up with TRBD2. This CDR3 comprises 13 residues. J gave up 3 bases and V 4 bases, and 4 bases lay outside the gene matches. Per the germline V gene, CDR1 is SGHRS and CDR2 is YFSETQ. DNA of the CDR3: TGCGCCAGCAGCCTGGGAGGGAACTACGAGCAGTACTTC. Translating gives CASSLGGNYEQYF.

This sequence joins TRBV6-1 and TRBJ2-7; D remains unclear. Per germline, CDR1 MNHNS and CDR2 SASEGT. The CDR3 extends over 14 amino acids. V lost 2 bases and J 1 base, leaving 9 bases between the germline ends. CDR3 loop: CASSEMVASYEQYF. In DNA form, the CDR3 reads TGTGCCAGCAGTGAAATGGTGGCTTCCTACGAGCAGTACTTC.

The genes are TRBV6-5 and TRBJ1-3, with D possibly TRBD1 on 6 matching bases. Germline V gene sequence: CDR1 MNHEY, CDR2 SVGAGI. V was clipped by 2 bases and J by 0 bases, with 11 bases between them. This CDR3 comprises 16 residues. The CDR3 nucleotides read TGTGCCAGCAGTTACGGAAAAGGGGGCTCTGGAAACACCATATATTTT. This encodes CASSYGKGGSGNTIYF.

CDR3 bases: TGCAGCGCAGGACAGTTCCCCGGGGAGCTGTTTTTT. This sequence encodes CSAGQFPGELFF. This sequence joins TRBV29-1 and TRBJ2-2; D possibly corresponds to TRBD1 (6 bases). V was shortened by 7 bases and J by 6 bases, with 12 bases between the two germline ends. Germline loops: CDR1 SQVTM, CDR2 ANQGSEA. The CDR3 contains 12 residues.

The chain is built from TRBV4-3 and TRBJ1-2, with unresolved D. Germline V gene sequence: CDR1 LGHNA, CDR2 YSLEER. Trimming cost V 4 bases and J 3 bases, with 15 bases left between them. The CDR3 has 15 residues. Here the CDR3 reads CASSPARFFDYGYTF. The CDR3 nucleotides read TGCGCCAGCAGCCCCGCGAGGTTTTTTGACTATGGCTACACCTTC.

The CDR3 loop reads CATSREILGGDNSPLHF. The DNA for the CDR3 is TGTGCCACCAGCAGAGAAATATTGGGGGGTGATAATTCACCCCTCCACTTT. The chain is built from TRBV15 and TRBJ1-6; perhaps TRBD1 as D (5 bases). This CDR3 is built from 17 residues. The germline V gene encodes CDR1 LNHNV and CDR2 YYDKDF (reference sequence). Deletions cut 0 bases from V and 5 bases from J, with 14 bases between.

This chain links TRBV7-2 with TRBJ2-5, with TRBD2 matching over 10 bases. This CDR3 comprises 18 residues. J gave up 5 bases and V 5 bases, and 17 bases lay outside the gene matches. Germline V gives CDR1 SGHTA, CDR2 FQGNSA. The CDR3 protein is CASSGDPGVAGGQETQYF. CDR3 nucleotides: TGTGCCAGCAGCGGGGACCCCGGGGTAGCGGGGGGTCAGGAGACCCAGTACTTC.

As regards this clone: At one of its ends the junction is not consistent with the germline gene, which may arise from a read error. The chain combines TRBV29-1 with TRBJ1-2; possible D gene TRBD1, 6 bases. Germline lookup yields CDR1 SQVTM and CDR2 ANQGSEA. The CDR3 contains 8 residues. As DNA, the CDR3 is TGCAGCGTGCCGGGACACGATTTC. This codes for CSVPGHDF.

This chain links TRBV4-1 with TRBJ2-1; D possibly corresponds to TRBD2 (5 bases). Between the trimmed V and J ends, which lost 2 bases and 5 bases, there was a span of 13 bases. Germline lookup yields CDR1 MGHRA and CDR2 YSYEKL. The CDR3 loop spans 15 amino acids. The CDR3 DNA is TGCGCCAGCAGCCAATTACGGGGAAGCGACAATGAGCAGTTCTTC. It translates to CASSQLRGSDNEQFF.

This CDR3 reads CASSYSSGGAEQYF. CDR3 nucleotide sequence: TGTGCCAGCAGTTACTCTAGCGGGGGGGCCGAGCAGTACTTC. The rearrangement uses TRBV6-6 and TRBJ2-7; TRBD2 matches 11 bases. V was pared by 0 bases and J by 6 bases, with 1 base of the junction left unmatched. Germline V gives CDR1 MNHNY, CDR2 SVGAGI (reference sequence). CDR3 length: 14 residues.

The chain recombines TRBV12-5 with TRBJ2-7, with unresolved D. Trimming pared 2 bases from V and 5 bases from J, leaving 13 bases between. CDR3 length: 14 residues. Germline CDR1 and CDR2: LGHNT and FRNRAP. CDR3 amino acids: CASGLSLGNHEQYF. CDR3 sequence (DNA): TGTGCTAGTGGTTTGAGTCTGGGCAATCACGAGCAGTACTTC.

Within the sample, this clone is large (0.1 to 1%). V gene TRBV7-2 combines with J gene TRBJ2-7, with a weak D call TRBD1 (5 bases). V shed 1 base and J shed 2 bases, with 12 bases lying between them. The length of the CDR3 is 15 residues. Germline V gives CDR1 SGHTA, CDR2 FQGNSA. CDR3 residues: CASSLVVQDTYEQYF. Here the CDR3 DNA reads TGTGCCAGCAGCTTAGTTGTACAGGACACCTACGAGCAGTACTTC.

The DNA of the CDR3 is TGCGCCAGCAGCGGCGCGACAGGGGCCTACGAGCAGTACTTC. Translating it yields CASSGATGAYEQYF. The V and J genes are TRBV5-1 and TRBJ2-7; 8 nucleotides match TRBD1. This CDR3 has 14 amino acids. Germline V CDR1 and CDR2: SGHRS, YFSETQ. Losses at the gene ends were 4 bases for V and 2 bases for J; bases not matched to a gene: 5. Full variable domain (outside the CDR3, taken from reference TRBV5-1 and TRBJ2-7): KAGVTQTPRYLIKTRGQQVTLSCSPISGHRSVSWYQQTPGQGLQFLFEYFSETQRNKGNFPGRFSGRQFSNSRSEMNVSTLELGDSALYLCASSGATGAYEQYFGPGTRLTVT.

This sequence joins TRBV27 and TRBJ2-2; 13 nucleotides match TRBD2. The CDR3 spans 18 residues. V gave up 6 bases and J gave up 0 bases; unmatched junction bases: 7. The germline V gene encodes CDR1 MNHEY and CDR2 SMNVEV (reference sequence). CDR3 nucleotide sequence: TGTGCCAGCAGCCTGGGACTAGCGGGGTATGCGAACACCGGGGAGCTGTTTTTT. Translating gives CASSLGLAGYANTGELFF.

The chain uses TRBV9 and TRBJ2-7, with 10 bases that match TRBD2. CDR3 size: 14 residues. Germline V lookup: CDR1 SGDLS, CDR2 YYNGEE. Trimming took 1 base from V and 6 from J; bases not matched to a gene: 4. CDR3 sequence: CASSVQRGGSEQYF. The DNA of the CDR3 is TGTGCCAGCAGCGTACAGCGGGGGGGCAGCGAGCAGTACTTC.

This clone was seen once. Distinct nucleotide sequences in the sample also encode this CDR3. This sequence joins TRBV7-2 and TRBJ1-6, with 9 bases matching TRBD1. The ends lost 0 bases at V and 5 bases at J; junction bases unmatched: 5. Per germline, CDR1 SGHTA and CDR2 FQGNSA. This CDR3 region has 17 residues. Here the CDR3 reads CASSLALGQGDNSPLHF. DNA of the CDR3: TGTGCCAGCAGCTTAGCCCTGGGACAGGGAGATAATTCACCCCTCCACTTT.

The genes are TRBV6-5 and TRBJ1-6; D is unclear. This CDR3 is 13 amino acids long. Trimming cost V 4 bases and J 7 bases, with 8 bases left between them. The germline gives CDR1 MNHEY, CDR2 SVGAGI. The CDR3 protein is CASSLEGNSPLHF. CDR3 nucleotides: TGTGCCAGCAGTTTGGAGGGAAATTCACCCCTCCACTTT.